Listed below are T cell receptor beta chains from one sample, sequenced in a study of blood T cell repertoires in COVID-19. TCRdb's table, derived via immunoSEQ multiplex PCR, lists solely in-frame clones and lacks some. This sample has fewer than 400,000 clones, with 70% to 90% found just once. Source material: peripheral blood. These receptors originate from a human donor in a cohort sampled during active COVID-19. Each CDR3 is given with its conserved first and last residue. A D gene is named only where the DNA matches it firmly. Only part of the rows carry a size: once, few, many, or a class if the clone is expanded.

>TRBJ1-2|-|TRBV28|-
CASRGGRATYGYTF
TGTGCCAGCAGGGGGGGGAGGGCGACCTATGGCTACACCTTC
>TRBJ1-1|-|TRBV2|-
CASAREINTEAFF
TGTGCCAGCGCAAGGGAGATTAACACTGAAGCTTTCTTT
>TRBJ1-3|-|TRBV11-2|-
CASSSWDIRNTIYF
TGTGCCAGCAGCTCCTGGGACATCAGGAACACCATATATTTT
>TRBJ1-1|-|TRBV5-1|few
CASSSRESDTEAFF
TGCGCCAGCAGCTCGAGGGAGTCTGACACTGAAGCTTTCTTT
>TRBJ2-1|-|TRBV18|-
CASSPAGINSYNEQFF
TGTGCCAGCTCACCAGCAGGGATTAATTCCTACAATGAGCAGTTCTTC
>TRBJ1-2|-|TRBV28|-
CASRLSSGAPGYGYTF
TGTGCCAGCAGACTATCGAGCGGGGCCCCGGGCTATGGCTACACCTTC
>TRBJ2-6|-|TRBV7-9|-
CAIPPSGANVLTF
TGTGCCATTCCCCCGTCTGGGGCCAACGTCCTGACTTTC
>TRBJ1-5|TRBD1|TRBV28|-
CASSLYRGQPQHF
TGTGCCAGCAGTTTATACAGGGGGCAGCCCCAGCATTTT
>TRBJ2-1|TRBD2|TRBV7-2|-
CASSLAALTAGGPTEQFF
TGTGCCAGCAGCTTAGCCGCTCTAACAGCGGGAGGGCCAACTGAGCAGTTCTTC
>TRBJ2-1|TRBD2|TRBV10-1|-
CASSESGGDEQFF
TGCGCCAGCAGTGAGTCTGGGGGGGATGAGCAGTTCTTC
>TRBJ1-6|-|TRBV19|-
CASGQTYNSPLHF
TGTGCCTCCGGACAGACGTATAATTCACCCCTCCACTTT
>TRBJ2-3|-|TRBV7-3|once
CASSLGSESTDTQYF
TGTGCCAGCAGCTTAGGTTCGGAGAGCACAGATACGCAGTATTTT
>TRBJ1-4|TRBD1|TRBV7-8|-
CASSLVQGLGEKLFF
TGTGCCAGCAGCTTAGTACAGGGGCTTGGTGAAAAACTGTTTTTT
>TRBJ2-3|TRBD2|TRBV18|few
CASSPYSERGSVLDTQYF
TGTGCCAGCTCACCCTACTCAGAGCGGGGCTCGGTCCTAGATACGCAGTATTTT
>TRBJ2-3|TRBD2|TRBV11-1|-
CASSSGLAGGVDTQYF
TGTGCCAGCAGCTCGGGACTAGCGGGAGGGGTGGATACGCAGTATTTT
>TRBJ2-3|TRBD2|TRBV19|-
CASSRLSGGGPDTQYF
TGTGCCAGTAGTAGACTTAGCGGGGGCGGGCCAGATACGCAGTATTTT
>TRBJ2-5|TRBD2|TRBV6-5|-
CASSRGGAWETQYF
TGTGCCAGCAGTCGCGGGGGGGCCTGGGAGACCCAGTACTTC
>TRBJ1-6|TRBD1|TRBV28|few
CASSPTGQYNSPLHF
TGTGCCAGCAGCCCCACGGGACAGTATAATTCACCCCTCCACTTT
>TRBJ2-6|-|TRBV28|-
CASSFDRTRSGANVLTF
TGTGCCAGCAGTTTCGACAGGACACGCTCTGGGGCCAACGTCCTGACTTTC
>TRBJ2-1|TRBD1|TRBV27|-
CASSFRQGRGNEQFF
TGTGCCAGCAGTTTCCGACAGGGACGGGGCAATGAGCAGTTCTTC
>TRBJ1-6|TRBD1|TRBV5-4|-
CASSLSRTGNSPLHF
TGTGCCAGCAGCTTGAGTAGGACAGGCAATTCACCCCTCCACTTT
>TRBJ1-2|TRBD1|TRBV5-1|-
CASSSKTGMGYTF
TGCGCCAGCAGCTCTAAGACAGGGATGGGCTACACCTTC
>TRBJ2-3|TRBD2|TRBV7-6|-
CASTSSGGPSDTQYF
TGTGCCAGCACCTCGAGCGGGGGGCCGTCAGATACGCAGTATTTT
>TRBJ2-7|-|TRBV30|-
CAWSVRRQPPSLGQYF
TGTGCCTGGAGTGTACGTCGACAGCCTCCAAGTTTAGGGCAGTACTTC
>TRBJ1-5|-|TRBV19|-
CASSVRQITYSNQPQHF
TGTGCCAGTAGTGTCCGACAGATTACTTATAGCAATCAGCCCCAGCATTTT
>TRBJ2-2|-|TRBV2|-
CASSAPRGNTGELFF
TGTGCCAGCAGTGCCCCCCGGGGGAACACCGGGGAGCTGTTTTTT
>TRBJ2-1|-|TRBV15|-
CATRPVVGVLKRDGNEQFF
TGTGCCACCAGGCCAGTCGTCGGGGTGTTGAAACGGGATGGCAATGAGCAGTTCTTC
>TRBJ1-5|-|TRBV6-2/TRBV6-3|-
CASSYPGRRANQPQHF
TGTGCCAGCAGTTACCCCGGTCGGAGGGCTAATCAGCCCCAGCATTTT
>TRBJ2-2|-|TRBV19|-
CASSTRDTGELFF
TGTGCCAGTAGTACCCGGGATACCGGGGAGCTGTTTTTT